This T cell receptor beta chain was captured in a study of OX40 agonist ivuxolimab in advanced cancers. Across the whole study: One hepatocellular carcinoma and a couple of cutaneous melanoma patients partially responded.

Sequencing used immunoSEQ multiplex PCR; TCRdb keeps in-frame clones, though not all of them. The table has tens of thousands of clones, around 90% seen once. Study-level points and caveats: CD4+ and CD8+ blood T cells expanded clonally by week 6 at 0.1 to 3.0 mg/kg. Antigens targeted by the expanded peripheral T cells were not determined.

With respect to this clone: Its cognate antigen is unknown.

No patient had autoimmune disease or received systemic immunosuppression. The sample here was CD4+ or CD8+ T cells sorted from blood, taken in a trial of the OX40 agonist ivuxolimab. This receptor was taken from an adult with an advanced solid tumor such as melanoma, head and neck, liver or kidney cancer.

This chain's CDR3 is CASSLRTSGSYSREQYF. DNA of the CDR3: TGTGCCAGCAGTTTAAGGACTAGCGGGAGTTATTCGAGAGAGCAGTACTTC. The chain has TRBV28 and TRBJ2-7; 13 bases agree with TRBD2. Germline values: CDR1 MDHEN, CDR2 SYDVKM. CDR3 length: 17 amino acids. Trimming took 2 bases from V and 7 from J; bases not matched to a gene: 11.